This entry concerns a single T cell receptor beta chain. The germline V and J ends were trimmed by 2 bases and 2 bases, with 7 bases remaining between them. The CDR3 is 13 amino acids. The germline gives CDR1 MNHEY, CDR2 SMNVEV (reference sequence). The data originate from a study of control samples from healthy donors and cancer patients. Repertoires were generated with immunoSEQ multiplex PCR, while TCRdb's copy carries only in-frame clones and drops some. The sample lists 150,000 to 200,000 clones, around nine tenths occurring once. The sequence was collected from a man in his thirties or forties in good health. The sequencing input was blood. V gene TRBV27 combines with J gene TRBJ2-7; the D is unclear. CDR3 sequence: CASSLTATYEQYF. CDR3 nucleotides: TGTGCCAGCAGTTTAACGGCTACCTACGAGCAGTACTTC.